The rows below give T cell receptor beta chains drawn from one sample of a study of immune evolution from preneoplasia to lung adenocarcinoma. The data were produced by immunoSEQ multiplex PCR, yet TCRdb's version contains in-frame clones alone and is incomplete. The sample lists several thousand clones, approximately 82% occurring once. Material for sequencing was FFPE minimally invasive lung adenocarcinoma tissue. These receptor sequences come from an older donor with lung adenocarcinoma. The CDR3 runs from the conserved cysteine through the conserved F or W. The D gene is left open where the match is weak. For some rows the clone size is stated as once, few or many, or as a class when expanded; others skip it.

d_call,clone_size,v_call,j_call,cdr3_nt,cdr3_aa
-,-,TRBV11-1,TRBJ1-1,TGTGCCAGCAGCTTAGTTACGGGCACTGAAGCTTTCTTT,CASSLVTGTEAFF
-,-,TRBV4-1,TRBJ1-1,TGCGCCAGCATGCCCAGGACGAACACTGAAGCTTTCTTT,CASMPRTNTEAFF
TRBD2,-,TRBV5-1,TRBJ2-3,TGCGCCAGCAGCTTGAGCGGGAGTCCCGCAGATACGCAGTATTTT,CASSLSGSPADTQYF
-,-,TRBV4-1,TRBJ2-2,TGCGCCAGCAGCCAGGCCAGGGGCCAATTCGCGAACACCGGGGAGCTGTTTTTT,CASSQARGQFANTGELFF
-,once,TRBV7-9,TRBJ2-7,TGTGCCAGCAGCTTAGGGGGGTGGAGCAGATCCTATGAGCAGTACTTC,CASSLGGWSRSYEQYF
-,-,TRBV15,TRBJ1-4,TGTGCCACCAGCAGAGAGTCTTTGGGGGTAACTAATGAAAAACTGTTTTTT,CATSRESLGVTNEKLFF
TRBD1,-,TRBV7-2,TRBJ2-7,TGTGCCAGCAGGTTATCTGAACAGGGGGTCTACGAGCAGTACTTC,CASRLSEQGVYEQYF
TRBD1,-,TRBV28,TRBJ1-2,TGTGCCAGCCTAACAGGGGGCGCAGACTATGGCTACACCTTC,CASLTGGADYGYTF
-,-,TRBV5-1,TRBJ1-1,TGCGCCAGCAGCACTTCAGGGTCCACTGAAGCTTTCTTT,CASSTSGSTEAFF
-,-,TRBV18,TRBJ2-7,TGTGCCAGCTCACCCCGAACAGGGAGGGCCTACGAGCAGTACTTC,CASSPRTGRAYEQYF
-,few,TRBV14,TRBJ2-7,TGTGCCAGCAGCCTAGGCATCTTGGGAGAGCAGTACTTC,CASSLGILGEQYF
TRBD1,-,TRBV7-9,TRBJ1-1,TGTGCCAGCAGCTCGGACAGGGGGCTTGAAGCTTTCTTT,CASSSDRGLEAFF
-,-,TRBV6-6,TRBJ2-2,TGTGCCAGCAGCCTGACTAGGTCCACCGGGGAGCTGTTTTTT,CASSLTRSTGELFF
-,-,TRBV30,TRBJ1-5,TGTGCCTGGAGTTCGCATCCGGATCAGCCCCAGCATTTT,CAWSSHPDQPQHF
-,-,TRBV5-1,TRBJ2-3,TGCGCCAGCAGCTTGGATATCGGGGCGGGTACGCAGTATTTT,CASSLDIGAGTQYF
-,-,TRBV28,TRBJ2-7,TGTGCCAGCATGGAGGGAGGTATCGCCTACGAGCAGTACTTC,CASMEGGIAYEQYF